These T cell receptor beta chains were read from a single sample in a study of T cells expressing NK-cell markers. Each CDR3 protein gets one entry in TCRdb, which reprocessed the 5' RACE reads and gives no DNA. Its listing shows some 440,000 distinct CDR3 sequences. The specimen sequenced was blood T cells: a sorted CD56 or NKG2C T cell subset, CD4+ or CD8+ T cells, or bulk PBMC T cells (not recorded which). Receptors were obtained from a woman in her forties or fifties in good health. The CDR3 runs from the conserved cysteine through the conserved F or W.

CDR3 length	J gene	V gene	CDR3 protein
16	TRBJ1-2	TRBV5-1	CASSLELTGSDYGYTF
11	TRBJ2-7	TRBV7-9	CASGTSDEQYF
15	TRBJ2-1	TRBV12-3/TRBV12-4	CASAASGSSYNEQFF
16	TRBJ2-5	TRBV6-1	CASRPPGLAGKETQYF
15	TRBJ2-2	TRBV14	CASSQDIAGRGELFF
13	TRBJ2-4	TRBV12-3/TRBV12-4	CASRGTGGHIQYF
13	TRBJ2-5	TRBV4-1	CASSQEVVETQYF
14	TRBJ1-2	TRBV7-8	CASSSKGRGGGYTF
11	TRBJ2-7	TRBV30	CAWSSDRGQYF
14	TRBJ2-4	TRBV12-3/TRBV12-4	CASTPGGPKNIQYF
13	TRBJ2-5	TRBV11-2	CASSPSIGETQYF
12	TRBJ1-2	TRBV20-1	CSASYRIDGYTF
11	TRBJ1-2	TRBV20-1	CSAGQGPGYTF
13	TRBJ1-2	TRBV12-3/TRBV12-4	CASSGQTDNGYTF
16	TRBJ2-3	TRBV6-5	CASSPTSSGSTDTQYF
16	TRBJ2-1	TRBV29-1	CSVEKTRASGTDEQFF
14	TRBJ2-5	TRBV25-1	CASTGQGTTETQYF
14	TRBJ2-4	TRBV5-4	CASSQGRNDNIQYF
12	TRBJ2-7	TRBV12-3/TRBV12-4	CASSLGTGGQYF
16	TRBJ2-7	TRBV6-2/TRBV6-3	CASSYRLREADYEQYF
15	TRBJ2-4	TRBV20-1	CSANGGGVVRNIQYF
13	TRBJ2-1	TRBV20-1	CSAPRDPMNEQFF
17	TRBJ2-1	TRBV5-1	CASSLGSFGQGGGEQFF
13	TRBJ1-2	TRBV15	CATSSWQGNGYTF
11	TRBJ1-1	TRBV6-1	CASTEVSEAFF
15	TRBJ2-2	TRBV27	CASSLSSGSIGELFF
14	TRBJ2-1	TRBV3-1	CASSQPGGENEQFF
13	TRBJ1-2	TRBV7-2	CASSSSASGGYTF
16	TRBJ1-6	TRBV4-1	CASSPIGRDRVSPLHF
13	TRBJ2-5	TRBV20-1	CSASRQLEETQYF
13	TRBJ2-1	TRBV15	CATSGQPHNEQFF
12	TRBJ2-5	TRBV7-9	CASTQRQSPQYF
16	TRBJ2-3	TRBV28	CASSLWVGRNTDTQYF
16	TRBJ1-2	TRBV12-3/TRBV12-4	CASSLGRWDSNYGYTF
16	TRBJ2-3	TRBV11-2	CASSLRVTSRTDTQYF
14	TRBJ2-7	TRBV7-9	CASSLTGGINEQYF
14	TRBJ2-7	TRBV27	CASSLLPGGGMPYF
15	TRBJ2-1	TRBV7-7	CASSPHPQGTTEQFF
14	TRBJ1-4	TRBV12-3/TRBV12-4	CASKKTGADEKLFF
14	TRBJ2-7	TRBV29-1	CSVKTPPTPYEQYF
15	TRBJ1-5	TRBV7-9	CASSPEGSYLQPQHF
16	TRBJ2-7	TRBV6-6	CASSNVLAGDSNEQYF
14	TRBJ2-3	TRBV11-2	CASRQRTSTYTQYF
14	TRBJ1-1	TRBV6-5	CASSFLPGPREAFF
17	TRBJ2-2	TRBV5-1	CASSWGEGSANTGELFF
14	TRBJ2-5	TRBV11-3	CASSLVAGRETQYF
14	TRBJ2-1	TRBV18	CASSPRLALGEEFF